The sequence of this T cell receptor (beta chain) was determined in a study of blood T cell repertoires in COVID-19. Produced via immunoSEQ multiplex PCR; TCRdb's table is partial and in-frame only. The data hold around 500,000 clones, with around 85% observed a single time. The CDR3 is made up of 12 amino acids. Trimming removed 4 bases at V and 7 bases at J, with 10 bases between. Germline loops: CDR1 SGHNT, CDR2 YYREEE (reference sequence). The clonotype comes from a woman aged 55-69 years who had recovered from COVID-19. Input material: PBMCs or T cells enriched from blood (not recorded which). This chain links TRBV5-4 with TRBJ2-3; D call uncertain. The DNA for the CDR3 is TGTGCCAGCAGCCCCCACGGGTATACGCAGTATTTT. Protein: CASSPHGYTQYF.